Below are 2 T cell receptor beta chains sequenced from a single sample in a study of cytomegalovirus exposure and HLA in healthy donors. PCR employed 60 Vbeta and 13 Jbeta primers. TCRdb's copy holds only in-frame clones and misses some; the assay was immunoSEQ multiplex PCR. Here the sample spans 150,000 or so clones, approximately 80% being singletons. The sample consisted of PBMCs. Source of these receptors: a male donor in good health and CMV-seropositive.

The V and J genes are TRBV2 and TRBJ2-7; 9 bases line up with TRBD1. Germline lookup yields CDR1 SNHLY and CDR2 FYNNEI. With 3 bases clipped from V and 4 bases from J, the junction kept 4 bases outside the gene matches. The CDR3 contains 14 residues. The CDR3 here is CASSDRTGEYEQYF. The CDR3 nucleotides read TGTGCCAGCAGTGATAGGACAGGGGAATACGAGCAGTACTTC.

V is TRBV5-4 and J is TRBJ1-1, with D possibly being TRBD1 (6 bases). This CDR3 is 14 amino acids long. With 4 bases removed from V and 5 bases from J, the gap between germline ends came to 15 bases. Germline CDR1 and CDR2: SGHNT and YYREEE (reference sequence). This chain's CDR3 is CASSKDSFGTEAFF. The DNA for the CDR3 is TGTGCCAGCAGCAAGGACAGTTTCGGGACTGAAGCTTTCTTT.